This passage covers 29 T cell receptor beta chains from one sample sequenced in a study of CD8+CD57+ T cells in acquired aplastic anemia. Genomic DNA templated the TCR beta VDJ and CDR3 profiling. TCRdb analysed the reads with MiXCR anew, one entry per CDR3 protein. The sample has roughly 190,000 distinct CDR3 sequences; roughly half are singletons. Sequences were obtained from sorted CD4+, CD8+, or CD8+CD57+ T cells (not recorded which) from PBMCs. All receptors come from a human donor in good health, serving as a control.

The rearrangement uses TRBV24-1 and TRBJ2-1; D unclear. The V gene lost 3 bases and the J gene lost 0 bases, with 14 bases spanning the gap. The CDR3 consists of 17 residues. The germline V gene has CDR1 KGHDR and CDR2 SFDVKD. CDR3 region: CATSDDHSWGSYNEQFF. The CDR3 coding sequence is TGTGCCACCAGTGATGACCACAGCTGGGGCTCCTACAATGAGCAGTTCTTC.

The chain is built from TRBV29-1 and TRBJ2-1, with D maybe TRBD1 (6 bases). With 3 bases removed from V and 6 bases from J, the gap between germline ends came to 15 bases. The CDR3 is 14 residues long. Germline CDR1 reads SQVTM; CDR2 reads ANQGSEA. In DNA form, the CDR3 reads TGCAGCGTTGAGTTGCAGGGGTGGAGCAATGAGCAGTTCTTC. Translating it yields CSVELQGWSNEQFF.

The CDR3 loop is CASSFVTLSYEQYF. The CDR3, as DNA: TGTGCCAGCAGTTTTGTGACACTCTCCTACGAGCAGTACTTC. The rearrangement links TRBV28 to TRBJ2-7, with no clear D. Germline-derived CDR1 and CDR2 are MDHEN and SYDVKM. The CDR3 has 14 residues. V was cut by 3 bases and J by 0 bases, with 9 bases left in between.

The chain links TRBV7-9 to TRBJ2-1; 9 bases match TRBD2. The V and J ends lost 5 bases and 5 bases, in that order; junction bases with no gene match: 7. The CDR3 spans 15 residues. In germline, CDR1 is SEHNR, CDR2 FQNEAQ (reference sequence). This CDR3 reads CASSTRLADHNEQFF. The CDR3 DNA sequence: TGTGCCAGCAGCACGAGACTAGCGGACCACAATGAGCAGTTCTTC.

This chain uses TRBV10-3 with TRBJ1-1; no reliable D call. Trimming shortened V by 2 bases and J by 11 bases, and 15 bases separated the two germline ends. This CDR3 has 13 residues. Germline V gene data show CDR1 as ENHRY and CDR2 as SYGVKD. CDR3 in DNA: TGTGCCATCAGTGAGGCGAACGGTAATGGGGCTTTCTTT. Translation gives CAISEANGNGAFF.

V and J are TRBV7-3 and TRBJ1-2; D perhaps matches TRBD1 (6 bases). CDR3 length: 14 residues. Germline V gene data show CDR1 as SGHTA and CDR2 as FQGTGA. V lost 3 bases and J 8 bases, leaving 16 bases between the germline ends. The CDR3 loop reads CASSLRGGSVGYTF. The CDR3 DNA is TGTGCCAGCAGCTTGAGAGGGGGGTCAGTGGGCTACACCTTC.

V gene TRBV5-5 combines with J gene TRBJ1-2; D possibly corresponds to TRBD1 (6 bases). The CDR3 consists of 14 residues. Trimming left V 6 bases short and J 7 bases short, with 19 bases between. The germline V gene encodes CDR1 SGHKS and CDR2 YYEKEE (reference sequence). This CDR3 is CASTPLSRGGGYTF. In nucleotides, the CDR3 is TGTGCCAGCACACCTTTGAGCAGGGGTGGTGGCTACACCTTC.

This clonotype has just a few counts. The junction does not match germline at one end; this may be a read error. The chain joins TRBV10-2 to TRBJ2-7; D is perhaps TRBD1 (6 bases). The CDR3 has 16 residues. CDR1 and CDR2 (germline): WSHSY, SAAADI. CDR3 nucleotides: TGTGCCAGCTCACCACCGAGTCAGGGGAGTTCCTACGAGCAGTACTTC. Translating it yields CASSPPSQGSSYEQYF.

The chain employs TRBV5-1 and TRBJ1-2, with 10 bases fitting TRBD1. Germline values: CDR1 SGHRS, CDR2 YFSETQ. V shed 2 bases, J shed 4 bases, and the junction held 8 bases outside the gene matches. The CDR3 runs to 16 residues. CDR3 sequence: CASSFGLGTGAYGYTF. Written as DNA, the CDR3 is TGCGCCAGCAGCTTTGGGTTAGGGACAGGGGCCTATGGCTACACCTTC.

This clonotype appeared a few times. The J gene is TRBJ2-1, the V gene TRBV2, with D possibly being TRBD2 (5 bases). The germline V gene has CDR1 SNHLY and CDR2 FYNNEI. The CDR3 is 16 residues long. V lost 6 bases and J lost 0, with 15 bases in between. The CDR3 protein is CASRTIASSSYNEQFF. The CDR3 DNA reads as TGTGCCAGCAGGACTATAGCGTCGAGCTCCTACAATGAGCAGTTCTTC. The variable domain in full, completed from reference TRBV2 and TRBJ2-1, reads EPEVTQTPSHQVTQMGQEVILRCVPISNHLYFYWYRQILGQKVEFLVSFYNNEISEKSEIFDDQFSVERPDGSNFTLKIRSTKLEDSAMYFCASRTIASSSYNEQFFGPGTRLTVL.

V usage is TRBV5-1 and J usage is TRBJ1-2; possibly TRBD1 for D (6 bases). The CDR3 totals 18 residues. Germline V gene data show CDR1 as SGHRS and CDR2 as YFSETQ. Trimming stripped 4 bases from V and 0 bases from J, with 22 bases between. Here the CDR3 DNA reads TGCGCCAGCAGCCATAGACAGGCAGCGCCTAAAGCTAACTATGGCTACACCTTC. This codes for CASSHRQAAPKANYGYTF.

The V gene is TRBV20-1, the J gene TRBJ2-7, with 11 bases aligning to TRBD2. Losses at the gene ends were 6 bases for V and 2 bases for J; bases not matched to a gene: 3. The CDR3 sequence is 13 residues long. Germline CDR1 is DFQATT and CDR2 is SNEGSKA (reference sequence). CDR3 amino acids: CSAGLADAYEQYF. The CDR3, as DNA: TGCAGTGCGGGACTAGCGGACGCCTACGAGCAGTACTTC.

The gene calls are TRBV7-2 and TRBJ2-5; D perhaps matches TRBD2 (6 bases). The CDR3 has 12 amino acids. The germline CDR1 and CDR2 sequences are SGHTA and FQGNSA. With 11 bases removed from V and 4 bases from J, the gap between germline ends came to 14 bases. The CDR3: CAGEGLGETQYF. CDR3 in DNA: TGTGCCGGAGAGGGACTCGGAGAGACCCAGTACTTC.

The V gene is TRBV10-3, the J gene TRBJ2-3; D is unresolved. The length of the CDR3 is 13 residues. With 4 bases removed from V and 0 bases from J, the gap between germline ends came to 5 bases. Germline CDR1 is ENHRY and CDR2 is SYGVKD. This chain's CDR3 is CAISGRSTDTQYF. CDR3 nucleotide sequence: TGTGCCATCAGTGGCAGGAGCACAGATACGCAGTATTTT.

The chain carries TRBV20-1 and TRBJ2-7; the match to TRBD1 covers 11 bases. The CDR3 is made up of 16 amino acids. CDR1 DFQATT and CDR2 SNEGSKA come from the germline V gene (reference sequence). V shed 3 bases, J shed 2 bases, and the junction held 9 bases outside the gene matches. The CDR3 nucleotides are TGCAGTGCTAGCCCCGGGGACAGGGGGTTGGCCTACGAGCAGTACTTC. Translating it yields CSASPGDRGLAYEQYF.

This chain links TRBV5-4 with TRBJ2-6; D might be TRBD1 or TRBD2, each matching 5 bases. The V end lost 5 bases, the J end lost 5 bases, and 17 bases lay between the germline ends. The CDR3 extends over 16 amino acids. Germline CDR1 reads SGHNT; CDR2 reads YYREEE (reference sequence). DNA for the CDR3: TGTGCCAGCAGTTACTCTGCCGGGACGAGGGCCAACGTCCTGACTTTC. Translating gives CASSYSAGTRANVLTF.

This clonotype was recorded at least ten times. This chain joins TRBV12-3 or TRBV12-4 and TRBJ1-2, with 7 bases matching TRBD1. The V gene end was trimmed by 7 bases and the J gene end by 4 bases; junction bases not matched to a gene: 9. This CDR3 is 14 amino acids long. As DNA, the CDR3 is TGTGCCAGCACACCGGGACAGCGTCTCTATGGCTACACCTTC. Its protein is CASTPGQRLYGYTF.

This clonotype was detected once. One end of the junction is discordant with germline, which a read error may explain. The V call is TRBV25-1, the J call TRBJ1-1; 7 nucleotides match TRBD1. The CDR3 totals 12 residues. Germline-derived CDR1 and CDR2 are MGHDK and SYGVNS. DNA of the CDR3: TGTGCCAGCAAGACAGGGTACTCTGAAGCTTTCTTC. Translating gives CASKTGYSEAFF.

V is TRBV11-2 and J is TRBJ2-3; D not resolved. Germline lookup yields CDR1 SGHAT and CDR2 FQNNGV. Trimming took off 3 bases at V and 2 bases at J, with 6 bases between the two ends. CDR3 length equals 13 residues. The CDR3 reads CASSLLNTDTQYF. The CDR3 DNA reads as TGTGCCAGCAGCTTGCTAAACACAGATACGCAGTATTTT.

This clonotype was detected many times. The chain recombines TRBV10-3 with TRBJ1-5, with D possibly matching TRBD1 (5 bases). The V end lost 0 bases, the J end lost 6 bases, and 15 bases lay between the germline ends. The CDR3 has 16 amino acids. The germline CDR1 and CDR2 sequences are ENHRY and SYGVKD. In nucleotides, the CDR3 is TGTGCCATCAGTGAGTCGGGGGGGGTGAGTAGTCAGCCCCAGCATTTT. Its translation is CAISESGGVSSQPQHF.

On this clonotype itself: One end of the junction does not line up with germline, which may come from a read error. The chain is built from TRBV12-3 or TRBV12-4 and TRBJ1-4; D is ambiguous. The CDR3 spans 11 residues. This CDR3 reads CVSSRGEKLSF. The CDR3 DNA reads as TGTGTCAGTTCCAGAGGAGAAAAACTGTCTTTT.

The chain links TRBV20-1 to TRBJ1-1, with 9 bases matching TRBD1. CDR1 and CDR2 (germline): DFQATT, SNEGSKA (reference sequence). The CDR3 runs to 15 residues. The V and J ends lost 1 base and 4 bases, in that order; junction bases with no gene match: 7. The CDR3 nucleotides read TGCAGTGCTAGAGGATCCGGGACAGGGATCACTGAAGCTTTCTTT. This sequence encodes CSARGSGTGITEAFF.

This clonotype was seen many times. J is TRBJ2-6 and V is TRBV27; D is unclear. Trimming took off 6 bases at V and 2 bases at J, with 5 bases between the two ends. This CDR3 region has 13 residues. Germline values: CDR1 MNHEY, CDR2 SMNVEV (reference sequence). The CDR3 coding sequence is TGTGCCAGCAGGAAGCCTGGGGCCAACGTCCTGACTTTC. Translating gives CASRKPGANVLTF. The full variable domain, completed using reference TRBV27 and TRBJ2-6, is EAQVTQNPRYLITVTGKKLTVTCSQNMNHEYMSWYRQDPGLGLRQIYYSMNVEVTDKGDVPEGYKVSRKEKRNFPLILESPSPNQTSLYFCASRKPGANVLTFGAGSRLTVL.

As regards this clonotype: An end of the junction does not agree with germline; a read error may underlie this. The chain joins TRBV4-1 to TRBJ2-7; 8 bases agree with TRBD1. This CDR3 has 13 residues. CDR1 and CDR2 from the germline V gene are MGHRA and YSYEKL. CDR3 sequence: CASSQDLRGPDTF. For the CDR3, the DNA is TGCGCCAGCAGCCAAGACCTCAGGGGGCCCGACACTTTC.

The V gene is TRBV7-3, the J gene TRBJ2-3, with a tentative D call TRBD2 (7 bases). Germline V CDR1 and CDR2: SGHTA, FQGTGA. Trimming pared 11 bases from V and 4 bases from J, leaving 16 bases between. This CDR3 region has 13 residues. The CDR3 is CAVGGGPADTQYF. The CDR3, as DNA: TGTGCCGTTGGGGGGGGGCCCGCAGATACGCAGTATTTT. Full variable domain (outside the CDR3, taken from reference TRBV7-3 and TRBJ2-3): GAGVSQTPSNKVTEKGKYVELRCDPISGHTALYWYRQSLGQGPEFLIYFQGTGAADDSGLPNDRFFAVRPEGSVSTLKIQRTERGDSAVYLCAVGGGPADTQYFGPGTRLTVL.

Turning to this clonotype: The missing conserved phenylalanine or tryptophan at the end of this CDR3 makes a read error likely. The gene calls are TRBV29-1 and TRBJ2-7; D may be TRBD1 (6 bases). The CDR3 is made up of 13 amino acids. CDR1 and CDR2 from the germline V gene are SQVTM and ANQGSEA. The germline V and J ends were trimmed by 4 bases and 2 bases, with 12 bases remaining between them. The CDR3 region has the DNA TGCAGCGTTGGACAGGAGGAGCCCTACGAGCAGTACTTA. It translates to CSVGQEEPYEQYL.

The V gene is TRBV10-3, the J gene TRBJ2-1; 16 bases agree with TRBD2. The CDR3 totals 20 residues. CDR1 and CDR2 from the germline V gene are ENHRY and SYGVKD. Trimming cost V 5 bases and J 3 bases; bases outside gene matches: 13. The CDR3 DNA follows: TGTGCCATCAGTCGCGAACAGGGACTAGCGGGGGGGCCTCACTACAATGAGCAGTTCTTC. It yields the protein CAISREQGLAGGPHYNEQFF.

As for this clonotype: It may be a read error: a sequence one base away is much more abundant. CDR3 sequence reads: CASSMVDSPYGYAF. Written as DNA, the CDR3 is TGTGCCAGTAGTATGGTCGACAGTCCCTATGGCTACGCCTTC. This chain links TRBV19 with TRBJ1-2; tentative D call: TRBD1 (5 bases). The germline CDR1 and CDR2 sequences are LNHDA and SQIVND (reference sequence). The CDR3 length is 14 residues.

The chain combines TRBV14 with TRBJ1-2; 7 bases are shared with TRBD1. V lost 4 bases to trimming and J lost 7 bases; unmatched junction nucleotides: 9. This CDR3 contains 14 residues. The V gene's germline CDR1 is SGHDN and CDR2 FVKESK. The DNA of the CDR3 is TGTGCCAGCAGCCCTTATTACAGGGGAAGTGGCTACACCTTC. Translation gives CASSPYYRGSGYTF.